Following are 32 T cell receptor beta chains from one sample sequenced in a study of shared clonotypes between healthy human individuals. The protocol was immunoSEQ multiplex PCR, while the TCRdb copy is restricted to in-frame clones and leaves out a portion. This sample has about 1.4 million clones; around 97% occur once, and the top ten carry 1.2%. The source material was naive CD4+ T cells sorted from blood. Subset indicated: CD45RA+ positively selected. The source is a man younger than 40 in good health.

This clone was picked up one time. The V gene is TRBV4-1, the J gene TRBJ1-2; no clear D. The CDR3 runs 13 residues. The V end lost 4 bases, the J end lost 0 bases, and 6 bases lay between the germline ends. CDR1 and CDR2 (germline): MGHRA, YSYEKL. The CDR3 DNA follows: TGCGCCAGCAGCCCTGAGCCTAACTATGGCTACACCTTC. It is translated as CASSPEPNYGYTF.

The chain links TRBV28 to TRBJ2-1, with TRBD2 matching over 12 bases. The CDR3 consists of 18 residues. The V and J ends lost 3 bases and 4 bases, in that order; junction bases with no gene match: 10. Germline V gives CDR1 MDHEN, CDR2 SYDVKM. The CDR3 DNA reads TGTGCCAGCAGTTTGCGGCTAGCGGGAGGGAGGGCGTACAATGAGCAGTTCTTC. Its protein is CASSLRLAGGRAYNEQFF.

The rearrangement joins TRBV9 to TRBJ1-1, with a tentative D call TRBD1 (5 bases). V was clipped by 5 bases and J by 1 base, with 15 bases between them. Germline CDR1 SGDLS, CDR2 YYNGEE. The CDR3 extends over 15 amino acids. Here the CDR3 DNA reads TGTGCCAGCAGTGACCATTCCACAGGGAACACTGAAGCTTTCTTT. This translates into CASSDHSTGNTEAFF. Full variable domain (missing parts from reference TRBV9 and TRBJ1-1): DSGVTQTPKHLITATGQRVTLRCSPRSGDLSVYWYQQSLDQGLQFLIQYYNGEERAKGNILERFSAQQFPDLHSELNLSSLELGDSALYFCASSDHSTGNTEAFFGQGTRLTVV.

This clone appeared a single time. The rearrangement links TRBV5-1 to TRBJ2-3; D is perhaps TRBD1 (6 bases). Trimming took 0 bases from V and 4 from J, leaving 12 bases between them. The CDR3 is 15 residues long. CDR1 and CDR2 from the germline V gene are SGHRS and YFSETQ. This CDR3 is CASSLARGVADTQYF. The CDR3 nucleotides are TGCGCCAGCAGCTTGGCCAGGGGTGTAGCAGATACGCAGTATTTT.

The chain couples TRBV5-1 to TRBJ2-3, with TRBD2 identical over 8 bases. With 6 bases clipped from V and 3 bases from J, the junction kept 12 bases outside the gene matches. The CDR3 has 16 amino acids. Germline V gene lookup returns CDR1 SGHRS and CDR2 YFSETQ. This chain's CDR3 is CASTSPAGVGTDTQYF. CDR3 nucleotides: TGCGCCAGCACTAGTCCAGCGGGAGTAGGGACAGATACGCAGTATTTT.

The V gene is TRBV21-1, the J gene TRBJ2-1; TRBD2, the table's D call, lacks a check against the DNA. TRBV21-1 is shown as a pseudogene. The CDR3 totals 20 residues. CDR3 nucleotide sequence: TGTGCCAGCAGCAACTTCCGGGACTACCAATCCGTCAGCTCCTACAATGAGCAGTTCTTC. This gives the protein CASSNFRDYQSVSSYNEQFF.

The J gene is TRBJ2-3, the V gene TRBV6-6, with 7 bases matching TRBD1. V trimming: 6 bases; J trimming: 6 bases; junction bases outside the gene matches: 15. The CDR3 is 16 residues long. Germline V gene lookup returns CDR1 MNHNY and CDR2 SVGAGI (reference sequence). In DNA form, the CDR3 reads TGTGCCAGCAGATTCAACGCACAGGGGATTGGGGATACGCAGTATTTT. This gives the protein CASRFNAQGIGDTQYF.

The chain uses TRBV27 and TRBJ2-1; 8 bases agree with TRBD2. J lost 0 bases, V lost 5 bases, and 3 bases had no gene match. Germline V CDR1 and CDR2: MNHEY, SMNVEV (reference sequence). This CDR3 is built from 15 residues. The CDR3 DNA sequence: TGTGCCAGCAGTAAGAGCGGGAGCTCCTACAATGAGCAGTTCTTC. It specifies CASSKSGSSYNEQFF.

V usage is TRBV5-8 and J usage is TRBJ2-1; D unresolved. The germline CDR1 and CDR2 sequences are SGHTS and YDEGEE. Trimming cost V 9 bases and J 0 bases, with 13 bases left between them. This CDR3 spans 14 amino acids. CDR3 protein: CATLTRSSYNEQFF. In DNA, the CDR3 is TGTGCCACCCTGACGAGGAGCTCCTACAATGAGCAGTTCTTC. Full variable domain (outside the CDR3, taken from reference TRBV5-8 and TRBJ2-1): EAGVTQSPTHLIKTRGQQATLRCSPISGHTSVYWYQQALGLGLQFLLWYDEGEERNRGNFPPRFSGRQFPNYSSELNVNALELEDSALYLCATLTRSSYNEQFFGPGTRLTVL.

The chain employs TRBV28 and TRBJ2-1; D is possibly TRBD1 (6 bases). The CDR3 has 16 amino acids. The germline V gene has CDR1 MDHEN and CDR2 SYDVKM. V lost 8 bases and J lost 8, with 25 bases in between. CDR3 DNA sequence: TGTGCCAGCGGCCCTAGGGGGTTGTCGTTACATTATGAGCAGTTCTTC. Its translation: CASGPRGLSLHYEQFF.

The chain links TRBV10-1 to TRBJ2-7, with 7 bases fitting TRBD1. CDR3 length: 13 residues. V lost 6 bases, J lost 6 bases, and 8 bases stayed unmatched. Germline V gene lookup returns CDR1 WNHNN and CDR2 SYGVQD (reference sequence). The chain's CDR3 is CASSDRVFGEQYF. CDR3 in DNA: TGCGCCAGCAGCGACAGGGTATTCGGCGAGCAGTACTTC.

This clone was recorded only once. The same CDR3 can be traced to other DNA sequences in this sample. V usage is TRBV2 and J usage is TRBJ2-7; D is undetermined. Trimming shortened V by 2 bases and J by 4 bases, and 6 bases separated the two germline ends. The CDR3 has 12 residues. Germline assignment: CDR1 SNHLY and CDR2 FYNNEI. CDR3 protein: CASSEQGYEQYF. The CDR3 DNA reads as TGTGCCAGCAGTGAACAAGGATACGAGCAGTACTTC.

This clone was recorded only once. V usage is TRBV15 and J usage is TRBJ2-7; no definite D call. The V and J ends lost 5 bases and 0 bases respectively, with 17 bases between them. The CDR3 spans 16 residues. Germline CDR1 LNHNV, CDR2 YYDKDF (reference sequence). CDR3 sequence reads: CATSGRSGPRSYEQYF. The CDR3 region has the DNA TGTGCCACCAGCGGCAGATCGGGTCCCCGCTCCTACGAGCAGTACTTC.

The rearrangement joins TRBV7-6 to TRBJ2-5; a possible D gene is TRBD1 (5 bases). The V gene's germline CDR1 is SGHVS and CDR2 FNYEAQ. This CDR3 has 14 amino acids. V shed 1 base and J shed 1 base, with 7 bases lying between them. CDR3 DNA sequence: TGTGCCAGCAGCTTAGGGGGCTTCCAAGAGACCCAGTACTTC. This codes for CASSLGGFQETQYF.

The V and J genes are TRBV5-4 and TRBJ2-7; maybe TRBD1 (6 bases). V lost 0 bases, J lost 1 base, and 11 bases lay in between. The germline gives CDR1 SGHNT, CDR2 YYREEE (reference sequence). The CDR3 runs 15 residues. In DNA form, the CDR3 reads TGTGCCAGCAGCTTGGCGGGGCAGGGGTCCTACGAGCAGTACTTC. Translated: CASSLAGQGSYEQYF.

In this sample, this clone turned up a few times. The genes are TRBV6-5 and TRBJ1-3; D ambiguous. Germline V gene data show CDR1 as MNHEY and CDR2 as SVGAGI. The CDR3 consists of 15 residues. Trimming stripped 2 bases from V and 0 bases from J, with 8 bases between. The CDR3 bases are TGTGCCAGCAGTTACGGCAGCAGCTCTGGAAACACCATATATTTT. It specifies CASSYGSSSGNTIYF.

CDR3 residues: CASSFPLAGTYEQYF. The CDR3 DNA sequence: TGTGCCAGCAGCTTCCCTCTAGCGGGTACCTACGAGCAGTACTTC. The V and J genes are TRBV5-6 and TRBJ2-7, with TRBD2 identical over 8 bases. Germline trimming cut 2 bases from V and 2 bases from J; bases unmatched to any gene: 6. Germline CDR1 reads SGHDT; CDR2 reads YYEEEE. The CDR3 totals 15 residues.

The chain couples TRBV4-3 to TRBJ2-4, with 7 bases that match TRBD2. CDR3 length: 12 amino acids. Per the germline V gene, CDR1 is LGHNA and CDR2 is YSLEER. J was trimmed by 16 bases and V by 6 bases; bases with no gene match: 12. CDR3 sequence (DNA): TGCGCCAGCAGTCCTCCCCCCCTAGCGGCTTACTTC. This sequence encodes CASSPPPLAAYF.

V usage is TRBV19 and J usage is TRBJ2-3; 8 bases are shared with TRBD2. The CDR3 is 14 amino acids. Germline CDR1 reads LNHDA; CDR2 reads SQIVND (reference sequence). V shed 5 bases, J shed 3 bases, and the junction held 4 bases outside the gene matches. The CDR3 reads CASSRASGTDTQYF. CDR3 DNA: TGTGCCAGTAGTCGGGCTAGCGGGACAGATACGCAGTATTTT.

The V gene is TRBV7-9, the J gene TRBJ1-4; D unclear. V dropped 5 bases and J dropped 8 bases, with 12 bases sitting between them. This CDR3 region has 13 residues. Germline CDR1 SEHNR, CDR2 FQNEAQ (reference sequence). This chain's CDR3 is CASSPRSLEKLFF. CDR3 coding DNA: TGTGCCAGCAGCCCGAGGAGTCTGGAAAAACTGTTTTTT.

This chain connects TRBV5-1 to TRBJ2-2; D might be TRBD2 (5 bases). The V and J ends lost 0 bases and 3 bases respectively, with 9 bases between them. Germline values: CDR1 SGHRS, CDR2 YFSETQ. CDR3 length equals 15 residues. In DNA, the CDR3 is TGCGCCAGCAGCTTGGAGGTAGCGTACACCGGGGAGCTGTTTTTT. Protein sequence: CASSLEVAYTGELFF.

The CDR3 coding sequence is TGTGCCAGCAGTGCTAGGACTAGCCCTAACACAGATACGCAGTATTTT. It translates to CASSARTSPNTDTQYF. The V call is TRBV6-1, the J call TRBJ2-3, with 8 bases aligning to TRBD2. CDR3 length: 16 residues. Germline V gives CDR1 MNHNS, CDR2 SASEGT. Trimming cost V 4 bases and J 2 bases; bases outside gene matches: 8.

This chain connects TRBV28 to TRBJ2-7, with D perhaps assigned TRBD1 or TRBD2 (5 bases each). V was pared by 10 bases and J by 3 bases, with 19 bases between. The V gene's germline CDR1 is MDHEN and CDR2 SYDVKM. The CDR3 runs 14 residues. CDR3 sequence: CATFAGTASYEQYF. DNA for the CDR3: TGTGCCACCTTCGCCGGGACCGCCAGCTACGAGCAGTACTTC.

This sequence joins TRBV11-2 and TRBJ2-2; D is possibly TRBD1 (6 bases). The CDR3 has 17 amino acids. Germline assignment: CDR1 SGHAT and CDR2 FQNNGV. V lost 4 bases, J lost 2 bases, and 17 bases lay in between. The CDR3 loop is CASSSHRWGRNTGELFF. The CDR3 nucleotides read TGTGCCAGCAGCTCCCACCGATGGGGGCGCAACACCGGGGAGCTGTTTTTT. Supplemented by reference TRBV11-2 and TRBJ2-2, the full variable domain reads EAGVAQSPRYKIIEKRQSVAFWCNPISGHATLYWYQQILGQGPKLLIQFQNNGVVDDSQLPKDRFSAERLKGVDSTLKIQPAKLEDSAVYLCASSSHRWGRNTGELFFGEGSRLTVL.

This chain joins TRBV7-2 and TRBJ2-7; 7 bases map to TRBD1. Germline values: CDR1 SGHTA, CDR2 FQGNSA. The trim removed 8 bases at V and 1 base at J, leaving 5 bases unmatched. This CDR3 is 13 amino acids long. This CDR3 is CASCRGPSYEQYF. The DNA for the CDR3 is TGTGCCAGCTGTAGGGGGCCTTCCTACGAGCAGTACTTC.

CDR3 region: CASRLGQGGSYEQYF. CDR3 coding DNA: TGTGCCAGCAGACTCGGACAGGGAGGGTCCTACGAGCAGTACTTC. The chain recombines TRBV6-1 with TRBJ2-7; D may be TRBD1 (8 bases). Germline V gene data show CDR1 as MNHNS and CDR2 as SASEGT. There are 15 residues in the CDR3. With 6 bases removed from V and 1 base from J, the gap between germline ends came to 16 bases.

The chain links TRBV5-1 to TRBJ2-7, with D uncertain. V was cut by 2 bases and J by 0 bases, with 9 bases left in between. The CDR3 covers 14 residues. CDR1 and CDR2 from the germline V gene are SGHRS and YFSETQ. Here the CDR3 reads CASSLDESSYEQYF. For the CDR3, the DNA is TGCGCCAGCAGCTTAGACGAGAGCTCCTACGAGCAGTACTTC.

The rearrangement uses TRBV10-3 and TRBJ2-2; TRBD1 matches 9 bases. Germline V lookup: CDR1 ENHRY, CDR2 SYGVKD. Losses at the gene ends were 9 bases for V and 4 bases for J; bases not matched to a gene: 3. The length of the CDR3 is 13 residues. The CDR3 DNA sequence: TGTGCCATAGGGACAGGGCCCACCGGGGAGCTGTTTTTT. Its translation: CAIGTGPTGELFF.

The chain recombines TRBV4-3 with TRBJ1-1; D call uncertain. The CDR3 covers 13 residues. V was cut by 0 bases and J by 1 base, with 3 bases left in between. Germline V gives CDR1 LGHNA, CDR2 YSLEER. The CDR3 DNA follows: TGCGCCAGCAGCCAAGAACCGAACACTGAAGCTTTCTTT. This codes for CASSQEPNTEAFF.

The gene calls are TRBV7-2 and TRBJ2-1, with D unclear. Between the trimmed V and J ends, which lost 0 bases and 3 bases, there was a span of 15 bases. In germline, CDR1 is SGHTA, CDR2 FQGNSA. This CDR3 is built from 17 residues. The CDR3 region has the DNA TGTGCCAGCAGCTTAGCGCTAAGTAGGGCTAGCTACAATGAGCAGTTCTTC. The encoded protein is CASSLALSRASYNEQFF.

The rearrangement links TRBV5-1 to TRBJ2-5; D call uncertain. Trimming took off 7 bases at V and 9 bases at J, with 19 bases between the two ends. The CDR3 has 13 amino acids. Germline V CDR1 and CDR2: SGHRS, YFSETQ. DNA of the CDR3: TGCGCCAGCTCTGCAGGCGTAGGATGGGCCCAGTACTTC. Translated: CASSAGVGWAQYF.

The rearrangement uses TRBV6-5 and TRBJ2-7; TRBD2 is a possible D gene (6 bases). Trimming took 0 bases from V and 4 from J, leaving 10 bases between them. Germline V gene sequence: CDR1 MNHEY, CDR2 SVGAGI. This CDR3 contains 14 residues. CDR3 protein: CASSYSTRNYEQYF. The CDR3 DNA follows: TGTGCCAGCAGTTACTCGACTAGAAATTACGAGCAGTACTTC.